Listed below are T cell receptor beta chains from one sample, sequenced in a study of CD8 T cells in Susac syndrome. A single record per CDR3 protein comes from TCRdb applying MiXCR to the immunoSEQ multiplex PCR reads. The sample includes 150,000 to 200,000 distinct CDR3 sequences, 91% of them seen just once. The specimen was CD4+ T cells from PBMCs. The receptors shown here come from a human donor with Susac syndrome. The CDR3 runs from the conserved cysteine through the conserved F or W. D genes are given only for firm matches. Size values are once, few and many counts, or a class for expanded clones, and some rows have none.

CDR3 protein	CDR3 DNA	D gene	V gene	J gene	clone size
CASSQEEGLNTEAFF	TGCGCCAGCAGCCAAGAAGAGGGATTGAACACTGAAGCTTTCTTT	.	TRBV4-1	TRBJ1-1	.
CASSQGGDEQFF	TGTGCCAGCAGCCAAGGGGGGGATGAGCAGTTCTTC	.	TRBV3-1	TRBJ2-1	.
CASSTPRETQYF	TGTGCCAGCAGTACCCCCAGAGAGACCCAGTACTTC	.	TRBV28	TRBJ2-5	.
CASSPAGFTDTQYF	TGTGCCAGCTCCCCAGCCGGCTTCACAGATACGCAGTATTTT	.	TRBV9	TRBJ2-3	.
CASSEMGGSTEAFF	TGTGCCAGCAGTGAAATGGGGGGGTCCACTGAAGCTTTCTTT	.	TRBV2	TRBJ1-1	once
CASSGAGASSYNEQFF	TGTGCCAGCAGCGGAGCGGGGGCATCCTCCTACAATGAGCAGTTCTTC	TRBD2	TRBV3-1	TRBJ2-1	.
CASSLKQSSPLHF	TGTGCCAGCAGCCTAAAACAGAGTTCACCCCTCCACTTT	.	TRBV7-2	TRBJ1-6	.
CASSWVAGAYNEQFF	TGCGCCAGCAGCTGGGTAGCGGGGGCCTACAATGAGCAGTTCTTC	TRBD2	TRBV5-1	TRBJ2-1	.
CASSRRSGGDTEAFF	TGTGCCAGCAGCCGACGGAGCGGGGGAGACACTGAAGCTTTCTTT	.	TRBV3-1	TRBJ1-1	once
CASSSGQGEKTQYF	TGTGCTAGCAGCTCCGGACAGGGGGAGAAGACCCAGTACTTC	TRBD1	TRBV7-7	TRBJ2-5	.
CSGGFLSGTDTQYF	TGCAGTGGGGGCTTTCTTTCGGGCACAGATACGCAGTATTTT	.	TRBV20-1	TRBJ2-3	.
CASSLGQSRDTQYF	TGTGCCAGCAGTCTCGGACAGAGCAGAGATACGCAGTATTTT	.	TRBV27	TRBJ2-3	.
CRAISGASWETQYF	TGCAGGGCTATTTCGGGGGCTTCGTGGGAGACCCAGTACTTC	.	TRBV20-1	TRBJ2-5	.
CASSQDIVSPYEQYF	TGCGCCAGCAGCCAAGATATCGTCAGTCCCTACGAGCAGTACTTC	.	TRBV4-1	TRBJ2-7	.
CASSSGASSSYNEQFF	TGTGCCAGCAGTTCTGGAGCGTCGAGCTCCTACAATGAGCAGTTCTTC	.	TRBV6-5	TRBJ2-1	.
CSAKRTGYTDTQYF	TGCAGTGCGAAGAGGACAGGGTACACAGATACGCAGTATTTT	TRBD1	TRBV20-1	TRBJ2-3	.
CASSGVGGTEAFF	TGTGCCAGCAGCGGGGTGGGGGGCACTGAAGCTTTCTTT	.	TRBV9	TRBJ1-1	.
CASSLGTGSKNIQYF	TGTGCCAGCAGTTTAGGGACAGGGTCGAAAAACATTCAGTACTTC	TRBD1	TRBV28	TRBJ2-4	.
CASSQNAAGDYGYTF	TGTGCCAGCAGCCAGAATGCAGCAGGGGACTATGGCTACACCTTC	.	TRBV9	TRBJ1-2	.
CASSKDSLTDTQYF	TGTGCCAGCAGTAAAGACTCTCTCACAGATACGCAGTATTTT	.	TRBV6-1	TRBJ2-3	once
CASSSTSGVDTQYF	TGTGCCAGCAGTTCGACTAGCGGGGTAGATACGCAGTATTTT	TRBD2	TRBV7-3	TRBJ2-3	.
CATGPAGGYNEQFF	TGTGCCACCGGCCCAGCGGGAGGATACAATGAGCAGTTCTTC	TRBD2	TRBV28	TRBJ2-1	.
CASPTDRSYGYTF	TGTGCCAGCCCCACGGACAGGAGCTATGGCTACACCTTC	TRBD1	TRBV2	TRBJ1-2	once
CASSARGVNSPLHF	TGTGCCAGCAGCGCCAGGGGGGTCAATTCACCCCTCCACTTT	TRBD1	TRBV27	TRBJ1-6	.
CSVTSGGYNEQFF	TGCAGTGTGACTAGCGGGGGCTACAATGAGCAGTTCTTC	TRBD2	TRBV20-1	TRBJ2-1	.
CASSDRGELNTEAFF	TGTGCTAGCAGTGATAGAGGGGAATTGAACACTGAAGCTTTCTTT	.	TRBV13	TRBJ1-1	few
CSAKTREPLGQYF	TGCAGTGCCAAGACGAGGGAACCTCTGGGGCAGTACTTC	.	TRBV20-1	TRBJ2-7	.